This TCR beta chain was captured by sequencing in a study of blood T cell repertoires in COVID-19. Study overall: PBMCs, B-cell-depleted T cells, or T cells were the source of the cDNA or gDNA that made up the material.

Original data processing: Estimates of nucleated cell counts were drawn from the amplification of reference gene primers. Sequencing was performed with immunoSEQ multiplex PCR; in TCRdb, only in-frame clones are kept and a portion is missing. V, J and clone size derive from that table, while D and trimming were established from the DNA sequence. The table lists about 270,000 clones, around 82% of them singletons, with roughly 3% in the top ten. Trimming took 0 bases from V and 4 from J; bases not matched to a gene: 7. CDR3 size: 18 residues. Germline V gene sequence: CDR1 MNHEY, CDR2 SVGEGT. The chain links TRBV6-2 or TRBV6-3 to TRBJ2-2, with TRBD2 identical over 11 bases. The sequenced sample was peripheral blood. The clonotype comes from a woman between 18 and 30 years old with acute or convalescent COVID-19. The CDR3 reads CASSYSLAGVGGTGELFF. CDR3 coding DNA: TGTGCCAGCAGTTACTCACTAGCGGGAGTTGGCGGCACCGGGGAGCTGTTTTTT.